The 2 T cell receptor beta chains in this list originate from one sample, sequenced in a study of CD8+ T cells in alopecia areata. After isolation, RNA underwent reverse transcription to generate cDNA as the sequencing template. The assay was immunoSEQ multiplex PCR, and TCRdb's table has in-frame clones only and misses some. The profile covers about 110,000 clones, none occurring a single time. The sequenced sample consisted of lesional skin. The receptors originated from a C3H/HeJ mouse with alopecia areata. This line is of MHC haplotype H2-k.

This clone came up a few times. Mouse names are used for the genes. Incomplete CDR3 DNA: TGTGCCTGGAGCGGGACTGGGGGTTATTAT. Its translation: CAWSGTGGYY. The full-length CDR3 reads as CAWSGTGGYYEQYF. The V call is TRBV31, the J call TRBJ2-7, with 11 bases identical to TRBD2. The read halts 4 residues ahead of the CDR3 end, with the missing end drawn from the germline J gene. Germline V gene data show CDR1 as GKSSPN and CDR2 as SITVG. The CDR3 consists of 14 residues.

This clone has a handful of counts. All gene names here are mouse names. The CDR3 loop reads CASSTGLNYAEQFF. The DNA read from the CDR3 is TGTGCCAGCAGTACAGGGCTTAACTATGCT. The rearrangement joins TRBV14 to TRBJ2-1, with a tentative D call TRBD1 (6 bases). The CDR3 end is not reached by the read, which stops 4 residues before it; the germline J gene fills it in. This CDR3 is 14 amino acids long. Trimming pared 4 bases from V and 0 bases from J, leaving 8 bases between. Germline V gene lookup returns CDR1 SGHDT and CDR2 FRDEAV.